This TCR beta chain is from a study of blood T cell repertoires in COVID-19. The wider study: Sites in the United States, Italy and Spain provided acute and convalescent COVID-19 samples. In each case, the material was cDNA or gDNA derived from T cells, B-cell-depleted T cells, or PBMCs.

Authors' analysis steps: Counts of nucleated cells, estimated from reference gene primer amplification, were obtained. Repertoires were generated with immunoSEQ multiplex PCR, while TCRdb's copy carries only in-frame clones and drops some. V and J calls and clone size are those listed in that table; D and trimming were worked out from the DNA. This sample has some 150,000 clones, with around 86% found just once. Germline V gene sequence: CDR1 MNHNS, CDR2 SASEGT. The CDR3 has 16 residues. V was trimmed by 2 bases and J by 1 base, leaving 13 bases between them. Material for sequencing was peripheral blood. The receptor was derived from a woman aged 55-70 years with active or convalescent COVID-19. This chain joins TRBV6-1 and TRBJ2-3, with a tentative D call TRBD1 (6 bases). DNA for the CDR3: TGTGCCAGCAGTGAAACCCAGGGGCGGCGCACAGATACGCAGTATTTT. It yields the protein CASSETQGRRTDTQYF.